The 8 T cell receptor beta chains listed next were all sequenced from one sample in a study of cytomegalovirus exposure and HLA in healthy donors. Profiling relied on immunoSEQ multiplex PCR, and the TCRdb table lists in-frame clones only, not all of them. The profile shows hundreds of thousands of clones, 75% to 90% of them singletons. Sequenced material: PBMCs. The receptors derive from a woman aged 25-40 years in good health and CMV-seropositive.

This chain uses TRBV2 with TRBJ1-2; D perhaps matches TRBD1 (5 bases). There are 13 residues in the CDR3. Germline V gene data show CDR1 as SNHLY and CDR2 as FYNNEI. Trimming took 3 bases from V and 6 from J, leaving 11 bases between them. CDR3 DNA sequence: TGTGCCAGCAGTGATCCGGGGGACGATGGCTACACCTTC. The encoded protein is CASSDPGDDGYTF.

The chain employs TRBV29-1 and TRBJ2-1; D remains ambiguous. The V gene's germline CDR1 is SQVTM and CDR2 ANQGSEA. This CDR3 has 11 amino acids. V was clipped by 3 bases and J by 12 bases, with 12 bases between them. The CDR3 spells CSVERQVGQFF. The CDR3 DNA reads TGCAGCGTTGAGAGGCAGGTAGGGCAGTTCTTC.

This chain links TRBV18 with TRBJ2-5; no definite D call. The CDR3 is 12 residues long. The V gene lost 0 bases and the J gene lost 5 bases, with 4 bases spanning the gap. CDR1 and CDR2 from the germline V gene are KGHSH and LQKENI. DNA of the CDR3: TGTGCCAGCTCACCACCCCGGGAGACCCAGTACTTC. Amino acid sequence: CASSPPRETQYF.

V gene TRBV7-8 combines with J gene TRBJ1-4, with D perhaps TRBD1 (6 bases). The ends were cut back, 5 bases at V and 6 bases at J, with 16 bases in the middle. This CDR3 region has 15 residues. Per germline, CDR1 SGHVS and CDR2 FQNEAQ. Here the CDR3 DNA reads TGTGCCAGCAGCGCACAGGGTTTGGGGGATGAAAAACTGTTTTTT. Translation gives CASSAQGLGDEKLFF. Full variable domain (missing parts from reference TRBV7-8 and TRBJ1-4): GAGVSQSPRYKVAKRGQDVALRCDPISGHVSLFWYQQALGQGPEFLTYFQNEAQLDKSGLPSDRFFAERPEGSVSTLKIQRTQQEDSAVYLCASSAQGLGDEKLFFGSGTQLSVL.

The chain is built from TRBV27 and TRBJ2-7; D ambiguous. The CDR3 is made up of 13 amino acids. V was pared by 0 bases and J by 7 bases, with 10 bases between. Germline V gives CDR1 MNHEY, CDR2 SMNVEV (reference sequence). The CDR3 loop is CASSLSDTKEQYF. As DNA, the CDR3 is TGTGCCAGCAGTTTATCTGACACTAAGGAGCAGTACTTC.

V gene TRBV28 combines with J gene TRBJ2-5; no clear D. Germline V gene data show CDR1 as MDHEN and CDR2 as SYDVKM. V lost 6 bases and J lost 7, with 12 bases in between. CDR3 length: 12 amino acids. The DNA for the CDR3 is TGTGCCAGCAGCGACTCCGGTGGGACCCAGTACTTC. Protein: CASSDSGGTQYF.

The chain joins TRBV25-1 to TRBJ2-7; no reliable D call. CDR1 is MGHDK and CDR2 is SYGVNS in the germline V gene. V was pared by 3 bases and J by 2 bases, with 8 bases between. The CDR3 sequence is 13 residues long. The CDR3 here is CASSDPTAYEQYF. The CDR3 DNA reads as TGTGCCAGCAGTGACCCCACGGCCTACGAGCAGTACTTC.

This clone appeared a few times. CDR3 sequence: CASSVGTGWNNEQFF. The CDR3 DNA is TGTGCCAGCAGCGTAGGGACAGGGTGGAACAATGAGCAGTTCTTC. The chain carries TRBV7-2 and TRBJ2-1; TRBD1 matches at 9 bases. Looked up from germline, CDR1 is SGHTA and CDR2 is FQGNSA. The CDR3 contains 15 residues. Trimming removed 5 bases from V and 5 bases from J; junction bases left unmatched: 7.